One and the same sample provided the 19 T cell receptor beta chains below, sequenced in a study of blood T cell repertoires in COVID-19. Data came from immunoSEQ multiplex PCR; TCRdb stores just in-frame clones and leaves some out. The sample includes fewer than 350,000 clones, about nine tenths of them seen just once. Sequencing input: peripheral blood. These receptors were taken from a woman between 25 and 40 years old with COVID-19, enrolled during active disease.

This clone was observed once. The V call is TRBV6-5, the J call TRBJ2-7; 7 bases agree with TRBD1. Germline V gene sequence: CDR1 MNHEY, CDR2 SVGAGI. V lost 6 bases and J lost 0; bases outside the gene matches: 2. The CDR3 runs 13 residues. This CDR3 reads CASRRDSSYEQYV. DNA of the CDR3: TGTGCCAGCAGACGGGACAGCTCCTACGAGCAGTACGTC.

The CDR3 bases are TGCGCCAGCAGATGGACTAGCGGGGGTAGCACCGGGGAGCTGTTTTTT. This codes for CASRWTSGGSTGELFF. The chain employs TRBV5-1 and TRBJ2-2; 13 nucleotides match TRBD2. V shed 5 bases, J shed 4 bases, and the junction held 5 bases outside the gene matches. Germline V CDR1 and CDR2: SGHRS, YFSETQ. The CDR3 spans 16 residues. The whole variable domain, filled in from reference TRBV5-1 and TRBJ2-2, reads KAGVTQTPRYLIKTRGQQVTLSCSPISGHRSVSWYQQTPGQGLQFLFEYFSETQRNKGNFPGRFSGRQFSNSRSEMNVSTLELGDSALYLCASRWTSGGSTGELFFGEGSRLTVL.

V is TRBV30 and J is TRBJ2-7; TRBD2 matches at 9 bases. Germline V gives CDR1 GTSNPN, CDR2 SVGIG (reference sequence). The CDR3 runs 15 residues. The trim removed 4 bases at V and 3 bases at J, leaving 10 bases unmatched. The CDR3 region is CAWKISGGRSYEQYF. The DNA for the CDR3 is TGTGCCTGGAAGATTAGCGGGGGTAGAAGCTACGAGCAGTACTTC.

The genes are TRBV18 and TRBJ1-2; weak D call: TRBD1 (5 bases). The germline V and J ends were trimmed by 2 bases and 6 bases, with 10 bases remaining between them. Per the germline V gene, CDR1 is KGHSH and CDR2 is LQKENI. The CDR3 covers 13 residues. CDR3 region: CASSPNGADGYTF. The CDR3 coding sequence is TGTGCCAGCTCACCAAATGGGGCGGATGGCTACACCTTC.

The rearrangement joins TRBV5-1 to TRBJ1-1; a weak D match, TRBD1 (5 bases). The CDR3 loop spans 14 amino acids. The V end lost 4 bases, the J end lost 2 bases, and 12 bases lay between the germline ends. CDR1 is SGHRS and CDR2 is YFSETQ in the germline V gene. The DNA of the CDR3 is TGCGCCAGCAGCCCGCCGGGACTTAACACTGAAGCTTTCTTT. This encodes CASSPPGLNTEAFF.

The chain links TRBV7-8 to TRBJ2-7; D remains unclear. V lost 5 bases and J lost 5, with 10 bases in between. CDR1 is SGHVS and CDR2 is FQNEAQ in the germline V gene. The CDR3 is 12 amino acids. CDR3 protein: CASSPLRDEQYF. The CDR3 region has the DNA TGTGCCAGCAGCCCCCTGCGCGACGAGCAGTACTTC. The whole variable domain, filled in from reference TRBV7-8 and TRBJ2-7, reads GAGVSQSPRYKVAKRGQDVALRCDPISGHVSLFWYQQALGQGPEFLTYFQNEAQLDKSGLPSDRFFAERPEGSVSTLKIQRTQQEDSAVYLCASSPLRDEQYFGPGTRLTVT.

This chain joins TRBV7-3 and TRBJ2-2, with D tentatively TRBD1 (5 bases). V was cut by 3 bases and J by 1 base, with 9 bases left in between. CDR3 length equals 15 residues. CDR1 is SGHTA and CDR2 is FQGTGA in the germline V gene. CDR3 region: CASSFRQGNTGELFF. As DNA, the CDR3 is TGTGCCAGCAGCTTTCGCCAGGGGAACACCGGGGAGCTGTTTTTT.

This chain joins TRBV30 and TRBJ1-4, with D perhaps matching TRBD1 (5 bases). CDR3 length: 14 amino acids. CDR1 is GTSNPN, CDR2 SVGIG, per germline (reference sequence). V lost 4 bases, J lost 2 bases, and 11 bases lay in between. The CDR3 here is CAWTVAGTNEKLFF. The DNA of the CDR3 is TGTGCCTGGACGGTCGCAGGGACTAATGAAAAACTGTTTTTT. The complete variable domain, with remaining parts taken from reference TRBV30 and TRBJ1-4, reads SQTIHQWPATLVQPVGSPLSLECTVEGTSNPNLYWYRQAAGRGLQLLFYSVGIGQISSEVPQNLSASRPQDRQFILSSKKLLLSDSGFYLCAWTVAGTNEKLFFGSGTQLSVL.

The V call is TRBV3-1 (or the pseudogene TRBV3-2), the J call TRBJ1-1; the match to TRBD1 covers 7 bases. The CDR3 consists of 15 residues. J gave up 0 bases and V 3 bases, and 4 bases lay outside the gene matches. Germline-derived CDR1 and CDR2 are LGHDT and YNNKEL (reference sequence). The CDR3 DNA follows: TGTGCCAGCAGCCAGACAGGGTCCATGAACACTGAAGCTTTCTTT. Its translation: CASSQTGSMNTEAFF.

The rearrangement uses TRBV5-4 and TRBJ2-2, with 7 bases that match TRBD2. Germline CDR1 and CDR2: SGHNT and YYREEE (reference sequence). The CDR3 runs 16 residues. V was pared by 4 bases and J by 2 bases, with 8 bases of the junction left unmatched. The CDR3 region has the DNA TGTGCCAGCAGCGTCCAACCTAGCGGAAACACCGGGGAGCTGTTTTTT. This codes for CASSVQPSGNTGELFF.

In nucleotides, the CDR3 is TGTGCCACCACCCCAGGACAGGCGGGAAACTATGGCTACACCTTC. This sequence encodes CATTPGQAGNYGYTF. This chain links TRBV15 with TRBJ1-2, with 7 bases identical to TRBD1. The length of the CDR3 is 15 residues. After removal of 7 bases from V and 2 bases from J, the junction contained 10 bases not matched to a gene. Germline values: CDR1 LNHNV, CDR2 YYDKDF (reference sequence).

V and J are TRBV7-6 and TRBJ2-1; the match to TRBD1 covers 9 bases. V lost 1 base, J lost 5 bases, and 3 bases stayed unmatched. This CDR3 spans 15 amino acids. Germline V lookup: CDR1 SGHVS, CDR2 FNYEAQ. The DNA for the CDR3 is TGTGCCAGCAGCTTAGTACAGGGGGCGAACAATGAGCAGTTCTTC. It encodes CASSLVQGANNEQFF.

The V call is TRBV12-3 or TRBV12-4, the J call TRBJ2-3, with D possibly being TRBD1 (6 bases). The CDR3 is 12 residues long. The V end lost 1 base, the J end lost 11 bases, and 10 bases lay between the germline ends. CDR3 sequence: CASSLGQGRQYF. Written as DNA, the CDR3 is TGTGCCAGCAGTTTAGGGCAGGGGAGGCAGTATTTT.

This chain uses TRBV19 with TRBJ1-2, with D hard to call. Germline CDR1 reads LNHDA; CDR2 reads SQIVND (reference sequence). CDR3 size: 14 residues. Deletions cut 2 bases from V and 4 bases from J, with 11 bases between. In DNA, the CDR3 is TGTGCCAGTAGTATAAGAAGATGGCCCTATGGCTACACCTTC. This codes for CASSIRRWPYGYTF.

This chain uses TRBV5-4 with TRBJ2-3; 9 nucleotides match TRBD2. The V segment lost 0 bases and the J segment 2 bases; nucleotides outside the gene matches: 4. This CDR3 is 16 amino acids long. Germline V gives CDR1 SGHNT, CDR2 YYREEE (reference sequence). The chain's CDR3 is CASSLGSGGNTDTQYF. CDR3 nucleotides: TGTGCCAGCAGCTTGGGTAGCGGGGGAAACACAGATACGCAGTATTTT.

V gene TRBV6-5 combines with J gene TRBJ1-3; D is uncertain. Germline CDR1 and CDR2: MNHEY and SVGAGI. The V end was cut by 4 bases, the J end by 4 bases, with 8 bases between. The CDR3 totals 13 residues. In DNA, the CDR3 is TGTGCCAGCAGTTCAGAGAGGGGAAACACCATATATTTT. As protein: CASSSERGNTIYF.

This rearrangement joins TRBV12-5 to TRBJ1-3; D unclear. Germline V CDR1 and CDR2: LGHNT, FRNRAP. The ends were cut back, 5 bases at V and 0 bases at J, with 11 bases in the middle. The CDR3 contains 15 residues. CDR3 sequence (DNA): TGTGCTAGTGGTGGCCCCCGGGGCTCTGGAAACACCATATATTTT. Residues: CASGGPRGSGNTIYF.

A single count supports this clone. The rearrangement joins TRBV11-3 to TRBJ2-7, with unresolved D. Germline V CDR1 and CDR2: SGHNT, YENEEA. This CDR3 has 13 residues. Trimming took 0 bases from V and 4 from J, leaving 7 bases between them. The CDR3 DNA is TGTGCCAGCAGCTTAGATTTTAGATACGAGCAGTACTTC. Encoded protein: CASSLDFRYEQYF.

This clone has only a few counts. This chain uses TRBV29-1 with TRBJ2-1; the match to TRBD2 covers 9 bases. This CDR3 contains 16 residues. The germline CDR1 and CDR2 sequences are SQVTM and ANQGSEA. With 2 bases clipped from V and 9 bases from J, the junction kept 14 bases outside the gene matches. The CDR3 DNA sequence: TGCAGCGTTGAACATCTCGGCGGGGGGGCCCCAGGTGAGCAGTTCTTC. This gives the protein CSVEHLGGGAPGEQFF.